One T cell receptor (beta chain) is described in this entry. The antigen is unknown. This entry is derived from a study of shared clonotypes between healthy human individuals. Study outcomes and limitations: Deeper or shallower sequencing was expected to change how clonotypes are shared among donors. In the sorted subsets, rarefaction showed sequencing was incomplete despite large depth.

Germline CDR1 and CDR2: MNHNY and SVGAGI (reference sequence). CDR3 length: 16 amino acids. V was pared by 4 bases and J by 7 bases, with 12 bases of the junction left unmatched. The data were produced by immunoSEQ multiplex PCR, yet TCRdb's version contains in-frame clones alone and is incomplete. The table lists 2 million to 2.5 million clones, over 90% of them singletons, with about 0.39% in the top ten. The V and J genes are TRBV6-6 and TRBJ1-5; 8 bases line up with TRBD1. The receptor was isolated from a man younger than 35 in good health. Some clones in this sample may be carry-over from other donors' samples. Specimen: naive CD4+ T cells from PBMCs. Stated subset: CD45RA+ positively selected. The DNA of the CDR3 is TGTGCCAGCAGTTTTGCTCCGGACAGGGCGCGCCAGCCCCAGCATTTT. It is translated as CASSFAPDRARQPQHF.